This TCR beta chain was profiled in a study of T cells in Graves' hyperthyroidism and ophthalmopathy. The study's findings and limits: Blood samples included most of the expanded thyroid clonotypes exceeding 0.001.

Looked up from germline, CDR1 is MNHEY and CDR2 is SVGEGT. The V end lost 7 bases, the J end lost 9 bases, and 16 bases lay between the germline ends. The CDR3 is 13 residues long. A word on this clonotype: What it binds is unknown.

Amplification targeted TCR beta CDR3 regions from RNA transcripts. The HTBI primer set drove a first-round RT-PCR of the TCR CDR3. One entry per CDR3 protein results from TCRdb running MiXCR on the multiplex PCR reads. Found here are 300,000 to 400,000 distinct CDR3 sequences, under 25% of them singletons; the top ten hold 50%. Sequences were obtained from blood. The V call is TRBV6-2 or TRBV6-3, the J call TRBJ2-4; D may match TRBD1 or TRBD2 (5 bases each). The source is a woman aged 45-65 years with Graves' hyperthyroidism. CDR3 sequence reads: CASKKAPGAIQYF. Written as DNA, the CDR3 is TGTGCCAGCAAAAAGGCACCCGGGGCCATTCAGTACTTC.